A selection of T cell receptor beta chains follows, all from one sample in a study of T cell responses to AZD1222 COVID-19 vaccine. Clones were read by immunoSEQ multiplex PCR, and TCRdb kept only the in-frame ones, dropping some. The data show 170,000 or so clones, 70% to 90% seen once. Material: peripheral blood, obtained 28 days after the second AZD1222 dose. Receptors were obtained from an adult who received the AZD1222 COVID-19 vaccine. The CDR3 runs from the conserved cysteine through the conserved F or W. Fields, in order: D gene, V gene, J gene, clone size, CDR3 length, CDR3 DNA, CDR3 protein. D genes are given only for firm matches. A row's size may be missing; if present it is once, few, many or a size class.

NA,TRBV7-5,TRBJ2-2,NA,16,TGTGCCAGAAGCCCCCTTTCCGGGACAGCAATCGGAGAGCTGTTTTTT,CARSPLSGTAIGELFF
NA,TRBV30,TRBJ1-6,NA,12,TGTGCCTGGATGGGGTGGGGTTCACCCCTCCACTTT,CAWMGWGSPLHF
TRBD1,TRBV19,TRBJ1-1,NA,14,TGTGCCAGTAGGGGAGGACAGGGGGCCACTGAAGCTTTCTTT,CASRGGQGATEAFF
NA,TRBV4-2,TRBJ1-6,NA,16,TGTGCCAGCAGCCAAGGAGGAAGAGGGACCAATTCACCCCTCCACTTT,CASSQGGRGTNSPLHF
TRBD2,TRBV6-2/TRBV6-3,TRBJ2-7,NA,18,TGTGCCAGCAGTTTCCCCACCTTCTTGCGGGGGGAATACTACGAGCAGTACTTC,CASSFPTFLRGEYYEQYF
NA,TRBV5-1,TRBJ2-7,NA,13,TGCGCCAGCAGCCGGGACTTAAACTACGAGCAGTACTTC,CASSRDLNYEQYF
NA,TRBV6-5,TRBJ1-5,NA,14,TGTGCCAGCAGGCAAGGGGAAGTGGGTCAGCCCCAGCATTTT,CASRQGEVGQPQHF
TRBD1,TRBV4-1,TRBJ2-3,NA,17,TGCGCCAGCAGCCTCCACCAGGGGGCTGGGGGCACAGATACGCAGTATTTT,CASSLHQGAGGTDTQYF
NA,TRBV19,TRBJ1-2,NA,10,TGTGCCAGTGGACACTATGGCTACACCTTC,CASGHYGYTF
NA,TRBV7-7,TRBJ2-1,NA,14,TGTGCTAGCAGCTCGACGGGGTCCTACAATGAGCAGTTCTTC,CASSSTGSYNEQFF
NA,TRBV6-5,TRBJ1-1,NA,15,TGTGCCAGCAGTTACGATTTGACAGTGAACACTGAAGCTTTCTTT,CASSYDLTVNTEAFF
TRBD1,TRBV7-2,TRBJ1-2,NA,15,TGTGCCAGCAGCTTAGAGGGGCAGGGGGTTCGGGGCTACACCTTC,CASSLEGQGVRGYTF
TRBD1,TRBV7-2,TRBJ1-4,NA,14,TGTGCCAGCAGCATTCCAGGGGGTTCTGAAAAACTGTTTTTT,CASSIPGGSEKLFF
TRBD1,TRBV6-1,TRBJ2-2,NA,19,TGTGCCAGCAGTGAATATAAGGGGACAGGGGCTTTAAACACCGGGGAGCTGTTTTTT,CASSEYKGTGALNTGELFF
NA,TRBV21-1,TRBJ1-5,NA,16,TGTGCCAGCAGCGCGCATCCGGGACAGTTAAATCAGCCCCAGCATTTT,CASSAHPGQLNQPQHF
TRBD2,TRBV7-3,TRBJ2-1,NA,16,TGTGCCAGCAGCTCCGGGACTAGCGGGGGGGCCAATGAGCAGTTCTTC,CASSSGTSGGANEQFF
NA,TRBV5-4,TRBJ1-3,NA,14,TGTGCCAGCAGCTCACCTGAGGGGGGCAACACCATATATTTT,CASSSPEGGNTIYF
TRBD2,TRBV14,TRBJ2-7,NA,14,TGTGCCAGCAGCCAAGATCCGGGAGGGTACGAGCAGTACTTC,CASSQDPGGYEQYF
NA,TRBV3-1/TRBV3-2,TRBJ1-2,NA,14,TGTGCCAGCAGCCAAGACAGGGGCCCCTATGGCTACACCTTC,CASSQDRGPYGYTF
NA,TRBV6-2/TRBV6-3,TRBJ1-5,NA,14,TGTGCCAGCAGCGGACAGCTCCGCCTCAGGGCCCAGCATTTT,CASSGQLRLRAQHF
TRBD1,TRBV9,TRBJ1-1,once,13,TGTGCCAGCAGCTCAGGGGGGAACACTGAAGCTTTCTTT,CASSSGGNTEAFF
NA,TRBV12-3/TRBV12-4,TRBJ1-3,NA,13,TGTGCCAGCAGTTTAGCGCCTGGAAACACCATATATTTT,CASSLAPGNTIYF
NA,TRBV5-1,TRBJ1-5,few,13,TGCGCCAGCAGCTCCAATAGCAATCAGCCCCAGCATTTT,CASSSNSNQPQHF
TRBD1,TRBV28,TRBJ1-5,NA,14,TGTGCCAGCAGATCGGGACAGGGGGCGCAGCCCCAGCATTTT,CASRSGQGAQPQHF
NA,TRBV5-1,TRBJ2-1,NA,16,TGCGCCAGCAGCTTGGATGGGGGGCCTCCGGGCAATGAGCAGTTCTTC,CASSLDGGPPGNEQFF
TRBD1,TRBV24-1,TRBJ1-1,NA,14,TGTGCCACCAGTGATTTAGGACAGGGGGCTGAAGCTTTCTTT,CATSDLGQGAEAFF
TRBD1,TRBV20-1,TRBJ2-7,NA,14,TGCAGTGCTAGTAGACAGGGTCGCTCCTACGAGCAGTACTTC,CSASRQGRSYEQYF
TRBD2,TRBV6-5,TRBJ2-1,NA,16,TGTGCCAGCAGTTACTCGACTGCGGGGGGGAACAATGAGCAGTTCTTC,CASSYSTAGGNNEQFF
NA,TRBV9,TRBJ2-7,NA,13,TGTGCCAGCAGCCCGAGCCCCGGGTCAGAGCAGTACTTC,CASSPSPGSEQYF
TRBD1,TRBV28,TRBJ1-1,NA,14,TGTGCCAGCAGTTGGGACAGGATGAACACTGAAGCTTTCTTT,CASSWDRMNTEAFF
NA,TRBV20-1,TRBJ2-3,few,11,TGCAGTGCTAGCATCGCAGATACGCAGTATTTT,CSASIADTQYF
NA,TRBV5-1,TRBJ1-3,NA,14,TGCGCCAGCAGCTTGGCGGTGTCTGGAAACACCATATATTTT,CASSLAVSGNTIYF
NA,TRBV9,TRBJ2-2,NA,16,TGTGCCAGCAGCGTGGGTGGGGCAGGGATCGCCGGGGAGCTGTTTTTT,CASSVGGAGIAGELFF
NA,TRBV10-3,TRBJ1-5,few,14,TGTGCCATCAGTGAGGGGCAGGGGTTTCAACCCCAGCATTTT,CAISEGQGFQPQHF
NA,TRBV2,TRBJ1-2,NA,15,TGTGCCAGCAGTGAAGCAAGGAGGAGGGTCTATGGCTACACCTTC,CASSEARRRVYGYTF
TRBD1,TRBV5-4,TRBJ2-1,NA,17,TGTGCCAGCAGCCCGGGACAGCCGGACAGCTCCTACAATGAGCAGTTCTTC,CASSPGQPDSSYNEQFF
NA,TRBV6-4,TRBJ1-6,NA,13,TGTGCCAGTCGACAGGACTACAATTCACCCCTCCACTTT,CASRQDYNSPLHF
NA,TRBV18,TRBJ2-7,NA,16,TGTGCCAGCTCACCGAGTGGTGCGACAGCCGGCTACGAGCAGTACTTC,CASSPSGATAGYEQYF
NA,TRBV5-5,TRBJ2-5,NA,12,TGTGCCAGCAGCTTCGTAGAAGAGACCCAGTACTTC,CASSFVEETQYF
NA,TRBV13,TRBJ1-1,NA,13,TGTGCCAGCAGTCCCCGGGTGGCCACTGAAGCTTTCTTT,CASSPRVATEAFF
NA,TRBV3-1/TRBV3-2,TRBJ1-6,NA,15,TGTGCCAGCAGCCAAGATTGGCAGGGTAATTCACCCCTCCACTTT,CASSQDWQGNSPLHF
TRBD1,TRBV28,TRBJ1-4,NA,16,TGTGCCAGCAGTTTAGCTACAGGGGGCGGTGGTGAAAAACTGTTTTTT,CASSLATGGGGEKLFF
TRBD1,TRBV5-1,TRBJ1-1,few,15,TGCGCCAGCAGCTTGGACGGGACAGTGAACACTGAAGCTTTCTTT,CASSLDGTVNTEAFF
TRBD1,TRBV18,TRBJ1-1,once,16,TGTGCCAGCTCACCCTTTTGGACAGGGGGAGACACTGAAGCTTTCTTT,CASSPFWTGGDTEAFF
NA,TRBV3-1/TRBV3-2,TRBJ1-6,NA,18,TGTGCCAGCAGCCAACGGCCACCAACGAGCTCCTATAATTCACCCCTCCACTTT,CASSQRPPTSSYNSPLHF
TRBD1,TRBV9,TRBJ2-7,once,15,TGTGCCAGCAGCGACGGGGACAGCCTTCTTGAAGAGCAGTACTTC,CASSDGDSLLEEQYF
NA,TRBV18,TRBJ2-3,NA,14,TGTGCCAGCTCACCGGGACGGAGCGCAGATACGCAGTATTTT,CASSPGRSADTQYF
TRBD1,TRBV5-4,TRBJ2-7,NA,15,TGTGCCAGCAGCTTGCAGGGACAGGGGACCTACGAGCAGTACTTC,CASSLQGQGTYEQYF
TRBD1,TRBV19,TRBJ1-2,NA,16,TGTGCCACCAGTATAGGAGGGGGCGCATCCAACTATGGCTACACCTTC,CATSIGGGASNYGYTF
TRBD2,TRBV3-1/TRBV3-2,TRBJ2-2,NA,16,TGTGCCAGCAGCCCGGGACTAGCGGGGGGCACCGGGGAGCTGTTTTTT,CASSPGLAGGTGELFF
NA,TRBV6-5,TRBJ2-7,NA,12,TGTGCCAGCGGTAGACAGCCATACGAGCAGTACTTC,CASGRQPYEQYF
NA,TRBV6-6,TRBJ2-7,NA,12,TGTGCCAGCAGTATCGGAGTTTCGAGGCAGTACTTC,CASSIGVSRQYF
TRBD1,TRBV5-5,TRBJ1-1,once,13,TGTGCCAGCAGCTTCACAGGGGTCACTGAAGCTTTCTTT,CASSFTGVTEAFF
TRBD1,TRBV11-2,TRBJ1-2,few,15,TGTGCCAGCAGCTCGGGGTACAGGGGAATAGGGGGCTACACCTTC,CASSSGYRGIGGYTF
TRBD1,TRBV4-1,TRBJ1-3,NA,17,TGCGCCAGCAGCCAAGGCCGACAGGGGGTCTCTGGAAACACCATATATTTT,CASSQGRQGVSGNTIYF
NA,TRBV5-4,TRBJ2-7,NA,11,TGTGCCAGCAGCGTGGGTCACGAGCAGTACTTC,CASSVGHEQYF
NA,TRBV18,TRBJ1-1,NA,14,TGTGCCAGCTCACCACCGGGAACGAACACTGAAGCTTTCTTT,CASSPPGTNTEAFF